Shown below are 15 T cell receptor beta chains from a single sample sequenced in a study of Ad26.COV2.S vaccination and SARS-CoV-2 variants. Clones were read by immunoSEQ multiplex PCR, and TCRdb kept only the in-frame ones, dropping some. The sample includes about 94,000 clones, more than 70% of them seen just once. This material consisted of peripheral blood, taken after recovery from COVID-19. The receptor source for this set is a human donor who had recovered from COVID-19.

V usage is TRBV6-2 or TRBV6-3 and J usage is TRBJ2-7; 7 bases map to TRBD2. The CDR3 length is 17 residues. Germline V CDR1 and CDR2: MNHEY, SVGEGT. The V and J ends lost 0 bases and 5 bases, in that order; junction bases with no gene match: 13. The DNA for the CDR3 is TGTGCCAGCAGTTACTCTGTAGTGGGAGGGCCCTGGAACGAGCAGTACTTC. Encoded protein: CASSYSVVGGPWNEQYF.

The rearrangement uses TRBV5-5 and TRBJ2-5; perhaps TRBD2 as D (5 bases). CDR3 size: 14 residues. V lost 7 bases to trimming and J lost 5 bases, with 18 bases between them. Germline V gene sequence: CDR1 SGHKS, CDR2 YYEKEE (reference sequence). The CDR3 spells CASPNTSWRETQYF. CDR3 coding DNA: TGTGCCAGCCCGAATACTAGTTGGAGGGAGACCCAGTACTTC.

The chain is built from TRBV7-2 and TRBJ2-3, with TRBD2 as a possible D gene (5 bases). Germline lookup yields CDR1 SGHTA and CDR2 FQGNSA. Trimming shortened V by 5 bases and J by 2 bases, and 17 bases separated the two germline ends. The CDR3 has 16 amino acids. In DNA form, the CDR3 reads TGTGCCAGCAGCCCCACCCGGGGAGCAGACACAGATACGCAGTATTTT. This sequence encodes CASSPTRGADTDTQYF.

The CDR3 region is CASSKVSRTYSNQPQHF. As DNA, the CDR3 is TGTGCCAGCAGCAAAGTCAGCAGAACTTATAGCAATCAGCCCCAGCATTTT. The chain has TRBV21-1 and TRBJ1-5. TRBV21-1 counts as a pseudogene. The CDR3 runs to 17 residues.

V is TRBV6-5 and J is TRBJ1-4, with 9 bases identical to TRBD1. CDR1 MNHEY and CDR2 SVGAGI come from the germline V gene. V lost 0 bases and J lost 8; bases outside the gene matches: 4. CDR3 length: 15 amino acids. The CDR3 protein is CASSYSRTGVEKLFF. The CDR3 DNA is TGTGCCAGCAGTTACTCTAGGACAGGGGTCGAAAAACTGTTTTTT.

The chain couples TRBV9 to TRBJ1-4; perhaps TRBD1 as D (5 bases). The CDR3 has 14 residues. The V end was cut by 0 bases, the J end by 2 bases, with 5 bases between. The germline V gene encodes CDR1 SGDLS and CDR2 YYNGEE. CDR3 region: CASSVGGTNEKLFF. The DNA of the CDR3 is TGTGCCAGCAGCGTAGGGGGGACTAATGAAAAACTGTTTTTT.

The V call is TRBV6-4, the J call TRBJ2-2; maybe TRBD1 (5 bases). Trimming pared 2 bases from V and 2 bases from J, leaving 9 bases between. The CDR3 consists of 15 residues. Germline CDR1 is MRHNA and CDR2 is SNTAGT. CDR3 sequence reads: CASSDPGQNTGELFF. The CDR3 DNA reads TGTGCCAGCAGTGACCCCGGACAAAACACCGGGGAGCTGTTTTTT.

On this clone itself: The junction differs from germline at one of its ends, possibly a read error. The identical CDR3 is also encoded by other nucleotide sequences in the sample. The chain is built from TRBV28 and TRBJ1-3, with a possible D match to TRBD1 (6 bases). Germline V lookup: CDR1 MDHEN, CDR2 SYDVKM. The CDR3 contains 16 residues. The CDR3 DNA sequence: TGTGCCAGCAGTACAGGACAGACTTACATTGGAAACACTATATATTTT. It specifies CASSTGQTYIGNTIYF.

This chain joins TRBV6-2 or TRBV6-3 and TRBJ2-1, with D hard to call. This CDR3 contains 11 residues. Germline V gene lookup returns CDR1 MNHEY and CDR2 SVGEGT. Between the trimmed V and J ends, which lost 5 bases and 5 bases, there was a span of 4 bases. The CDR3 nucleotides are TGTGCCAGCAGTGGTCACAATGAGCAGTTCTTC. Translating gives CASSGHNEQFF.

This sequence joins TRBV2 and TRBJ2-2; 11 bases fit TRBD2. Germline CDR1 reads SNHLY; CDR2 reads FYNNEI. The CDR3 is 15 amino acids. The trim removed 5 bases at V and 7 bases at J, leaving 6 bases unmatched. The CDR3 sequence: CASSYSGRGGGELFF. In DNA, the CDR3 is TGTGCCAGCAGTTATAGCGGGAGGGGCGGCGGGGAGCTGTTTTTT. The full variable domain, with the rest looked up from reference TRBV2 and TRBJ2-2, is EPEVTQTPSHQVTQMGQEVILRCVPISNHLYFYWYRQILGQKVEFLVSFYNNEISEKSEIFDDQFSVERPDGSNFTLKIRSTKLEDSAMYFCASSYSGRGGGELFFGEGSRLTVL.

With regard to this clone: Other DNA sequences within the sample encode an identical CDR3. CDR3 bases: TGTGCCAGCTCACCCGAGTCCTACGAGCAGTACTTC. It is translated as CASSPESYEQYF. J is TRBJ2-7 and V is TRBV18, with D unresolved. The ends were cut back, 3 bases at V and 1 base at J, with 4 bases in the middle. In germline, CDR1 is KGHSH, CDR2 LQKENI. The CDR3 spans 12 residues. Based on the CDR3 plus reference TRBV18 and TRBJ2-7, the full variable domain is NAGVMQNPRHLVRRRGQEARLRCSPMKGHSHVYWYRQLPEEGLKFMVYLQKENIIDESGMPKERFSAEFPKEGPSILRIQQVVRGDSAAYFCASSPESYEQYFGPGTRLTVT.

J is TRBJ2-7 and V is TRBV9; TRBD1 agrees at 8 bases. Germline CDR1 reads SGDLS; CDR2 reads YYNGEE. The CDR3 covers 16 residues. The V segment lost 0 bases and the J segment 2 bases; nucleotides outside the gene matches: 7. The CDR3 coding sequence is TGTGCCAGCAGCGTAGGAGGACAGGGTCGACCCTACGAGCAGTACTTC. Encoded protein: CASSVGGQGRPYEQYF.

CDR3: CASSSDRGEQYF. CDR3 DNA sequence: TGTGCCAGCAGCTCCGACAGGGGCGAGCAGTACTTC. The chain combines TRBV11-2 with TRBJ2-7; 8 nucleotides line up with TRBD1. This CDR3 contains 12 residues. Trimming took 4 bases from V and 6 from J; bases not matched to a gene: 2. CDR1 and CDR2 from the germline V gene are SGHAT and FQNNGV.

CDR3 sequence reads: CAISDSGGYNEQFF. Here the CDR3 DNA reads TGTGCCATCAGCGATAGCGGAGGGTACAATGAGCAGTTCTTC. V usage is TRBV10-3 and J usage is TRBJ2-1; D is perhaps TRBD2 (6 bases). This CDR3 is built from 14 residues. The germline V and J ends were trimmed by 6 bases and 4 bases, with 13 bases remaining between them. The germline CDR1 and CDR2 sequences are ENHRY and SYGVKD.

The chain combines TRBV9 with TRBJ2-7, with 8 bases aligning to TRBD2. With V trimmed by 3 bases and J by 3 bases, 5 bases remained unmatched. The length of the CDR3 is 14 residues. Germline loops: CDR1 SGDLS, CDR2 YYNGEE. The CDR3 here is CASSAGGGGYEQYF. DNA for the CDR3: TGTGCCAGCAGCGCGGGAGGGGGGGGCTACGAGCAGTACTTC. The full variable domain, its missing parts supplied by reference TRBV9 and TRBJ2-7, is DSGVTQTPKHLITATGQRVTLRCSPRSGDLSVYWYQQSLDQGLQFLIQYYNGEERAKGNILERFSAQQFPDLHSELNLSSLELGDSALYFCASSAGGGGYEQYFGPGTRLTVT.